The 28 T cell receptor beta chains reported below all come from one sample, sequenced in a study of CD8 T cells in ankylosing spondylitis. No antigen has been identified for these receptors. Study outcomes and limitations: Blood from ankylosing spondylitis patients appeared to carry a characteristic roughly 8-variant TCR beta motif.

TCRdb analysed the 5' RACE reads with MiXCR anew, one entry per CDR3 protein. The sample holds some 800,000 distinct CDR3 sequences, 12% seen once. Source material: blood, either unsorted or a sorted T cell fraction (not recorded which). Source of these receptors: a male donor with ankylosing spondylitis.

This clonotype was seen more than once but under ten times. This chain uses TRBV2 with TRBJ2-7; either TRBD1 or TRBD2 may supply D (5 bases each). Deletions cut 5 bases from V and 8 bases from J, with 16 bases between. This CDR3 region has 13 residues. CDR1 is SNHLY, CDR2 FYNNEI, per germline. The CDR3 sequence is CASSSNLGEKQYF. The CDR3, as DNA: TGTGCCAGCAGTTCTAATTTGGGGGAGAAGCAGTACTTC.

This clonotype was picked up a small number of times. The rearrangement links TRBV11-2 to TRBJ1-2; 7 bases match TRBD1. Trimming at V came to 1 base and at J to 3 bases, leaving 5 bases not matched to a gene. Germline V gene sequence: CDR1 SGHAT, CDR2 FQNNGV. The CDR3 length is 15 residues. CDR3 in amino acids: CASSLGSGTDYGYTF. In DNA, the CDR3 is TGTGCCAGCAGCTTAGGGTCCGGGACAGACTATGGCTACACCTTC.

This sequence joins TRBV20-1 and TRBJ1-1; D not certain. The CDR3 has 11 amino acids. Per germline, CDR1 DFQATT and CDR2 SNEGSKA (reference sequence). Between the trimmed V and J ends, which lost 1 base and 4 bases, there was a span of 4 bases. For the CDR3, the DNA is TGCAGTGCTAGAGGGGCCACTGAAGCTTTCTTT. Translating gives CSARGATEAFF.

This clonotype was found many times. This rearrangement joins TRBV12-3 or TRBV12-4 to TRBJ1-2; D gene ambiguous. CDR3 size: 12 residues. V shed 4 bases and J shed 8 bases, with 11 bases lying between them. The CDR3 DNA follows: TGTGCCAGCAGTTCCTCAACCTGGGGCTACACCTTC. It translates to CASSSSTWGYTF.

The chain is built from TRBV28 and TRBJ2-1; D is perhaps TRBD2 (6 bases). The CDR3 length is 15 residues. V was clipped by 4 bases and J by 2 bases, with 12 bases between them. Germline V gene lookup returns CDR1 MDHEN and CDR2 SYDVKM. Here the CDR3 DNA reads TGTGCCAGCAGTTCCCGGGGGAGTACCTACAATGAGCAGTTCTTC. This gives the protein CASSSRGSTYNEQFF.

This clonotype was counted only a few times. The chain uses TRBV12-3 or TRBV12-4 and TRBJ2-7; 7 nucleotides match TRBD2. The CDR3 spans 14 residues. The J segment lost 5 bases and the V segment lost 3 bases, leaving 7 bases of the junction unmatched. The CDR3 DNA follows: TGTGCCAGCAGTTTGGCGTCTAGCGGAAACGAGCAGTACTTC. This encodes CASSLASSGNEQYF.

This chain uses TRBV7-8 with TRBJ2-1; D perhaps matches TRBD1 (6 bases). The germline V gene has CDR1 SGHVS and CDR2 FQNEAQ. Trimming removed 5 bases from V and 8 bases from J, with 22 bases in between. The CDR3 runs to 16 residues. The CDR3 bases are TGTGCCAGCAGCGAACCACAGGGTTTGTCTACATATGAGCAGTTCTTC. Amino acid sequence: CASSEPQGLSTYEQFF.

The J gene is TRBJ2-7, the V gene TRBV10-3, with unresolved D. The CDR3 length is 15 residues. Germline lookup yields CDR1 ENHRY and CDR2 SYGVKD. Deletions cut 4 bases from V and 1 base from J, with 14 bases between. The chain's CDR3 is CAISVFTPGSYEQYF. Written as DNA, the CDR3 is TGTGCCATCAGTGTTTTTACTCCTGGTTCCTACGAGCAGTACTTC.

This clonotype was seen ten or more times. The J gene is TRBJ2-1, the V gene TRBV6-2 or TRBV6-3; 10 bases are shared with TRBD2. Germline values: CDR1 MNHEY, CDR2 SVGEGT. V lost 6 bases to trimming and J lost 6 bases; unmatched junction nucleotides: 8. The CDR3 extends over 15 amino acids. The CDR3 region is CASSSSGSGGNEQFF. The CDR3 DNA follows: TGTGCCAGCAGCTCTAGCGGGAGTGGAGGCAATGAGCAGTTCTTC.

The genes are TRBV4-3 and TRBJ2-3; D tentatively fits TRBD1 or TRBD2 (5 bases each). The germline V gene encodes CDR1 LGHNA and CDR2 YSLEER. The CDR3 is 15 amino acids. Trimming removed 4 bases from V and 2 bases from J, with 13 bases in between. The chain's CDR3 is CASSLEGNPTDTQYF. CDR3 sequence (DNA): TGCGCCAGCAGCCTTGAGGGGAATCCCACAGATACGCAGTATTTT.

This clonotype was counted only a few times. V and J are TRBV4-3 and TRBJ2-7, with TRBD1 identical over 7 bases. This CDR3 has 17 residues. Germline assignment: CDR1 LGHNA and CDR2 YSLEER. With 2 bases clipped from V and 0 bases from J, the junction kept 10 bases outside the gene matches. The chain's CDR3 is CASSQQHDRVSSYEQYF. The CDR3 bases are TGCGCCAGCAGCCAACAACATGACAGGGTGTCCTCCTACGAGCAGTACTTC.

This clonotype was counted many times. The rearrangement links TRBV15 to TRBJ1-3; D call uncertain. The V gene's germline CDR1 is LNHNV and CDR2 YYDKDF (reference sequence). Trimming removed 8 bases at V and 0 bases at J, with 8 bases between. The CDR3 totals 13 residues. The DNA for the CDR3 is TGTGCCACCTCCACCGACTCTGGAAACACCATATATTTT. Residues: CATSTDSGNTIYF.

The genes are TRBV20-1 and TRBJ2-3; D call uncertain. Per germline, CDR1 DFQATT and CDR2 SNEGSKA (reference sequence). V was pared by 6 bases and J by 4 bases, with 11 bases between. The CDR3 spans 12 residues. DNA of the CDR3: TGCAGTGCGCGAAGAACCGCAGATACGCAGTATTTT. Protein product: CSARRTADTQYF.

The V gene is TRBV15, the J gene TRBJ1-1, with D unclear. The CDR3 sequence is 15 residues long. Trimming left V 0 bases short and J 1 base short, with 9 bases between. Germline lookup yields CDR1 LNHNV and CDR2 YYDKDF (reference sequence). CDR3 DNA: TGTGCCACCAGCAGAGATGACGGATGGAACACTGAAGCTTTCTTT. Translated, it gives CATSRDDGWNTEAFF.

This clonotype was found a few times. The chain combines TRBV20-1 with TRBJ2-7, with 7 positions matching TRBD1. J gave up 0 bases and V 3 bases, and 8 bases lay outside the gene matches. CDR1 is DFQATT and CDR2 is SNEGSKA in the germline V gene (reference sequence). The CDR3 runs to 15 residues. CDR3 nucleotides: TGCAGTGCTAGTCTGACAGGGTACGGCTCCTACGAGCAGTACTTC. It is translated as CSASLTGYGSYEQYF.

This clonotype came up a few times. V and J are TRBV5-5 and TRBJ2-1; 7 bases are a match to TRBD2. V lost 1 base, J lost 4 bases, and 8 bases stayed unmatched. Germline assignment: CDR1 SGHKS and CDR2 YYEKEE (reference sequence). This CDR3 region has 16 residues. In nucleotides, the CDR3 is TGTGCCAGCAGCTTGACCGGGCGGGAGCTGTACAATGAGCAGTTCTTC. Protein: CASSLTGRELYNEQFF.

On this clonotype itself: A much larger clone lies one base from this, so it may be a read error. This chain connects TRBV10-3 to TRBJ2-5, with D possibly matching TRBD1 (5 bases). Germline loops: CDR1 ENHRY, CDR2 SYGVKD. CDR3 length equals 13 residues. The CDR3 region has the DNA TGTGCCATCAGTGAGGACAGCCAAGAGACCCAGTGCTTC. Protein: CAISEDSQETQCF.

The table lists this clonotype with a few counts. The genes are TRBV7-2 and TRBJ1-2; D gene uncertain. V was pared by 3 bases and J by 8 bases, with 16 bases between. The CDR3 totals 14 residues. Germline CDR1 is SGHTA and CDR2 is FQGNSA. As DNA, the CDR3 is TGTGCCAGCAGCTTTCCGGGCGCCTCCCCAGGCTACACCTTC. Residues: CASSFPGASPGYTF.

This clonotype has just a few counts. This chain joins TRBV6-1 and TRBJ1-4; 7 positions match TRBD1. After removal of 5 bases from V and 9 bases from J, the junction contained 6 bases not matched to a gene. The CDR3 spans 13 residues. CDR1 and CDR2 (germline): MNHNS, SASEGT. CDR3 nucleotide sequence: TGTGCCAGCAGTACCACAGGGGATAAAAAACTGTTTTTT. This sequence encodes CASSTTGDKKLFF.

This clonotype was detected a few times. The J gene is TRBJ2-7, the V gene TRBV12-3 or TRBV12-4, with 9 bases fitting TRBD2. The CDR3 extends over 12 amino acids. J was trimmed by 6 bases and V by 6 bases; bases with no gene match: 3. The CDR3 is CASRRSGGEQYF. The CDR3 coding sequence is TGTGCCAGCAGACGTAGCGGGGGCGAGCAGTACTTC.

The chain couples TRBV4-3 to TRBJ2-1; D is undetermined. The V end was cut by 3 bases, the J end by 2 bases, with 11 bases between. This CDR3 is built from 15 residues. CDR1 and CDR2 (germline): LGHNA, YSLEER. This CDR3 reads CASSQKPGPYNEQFF. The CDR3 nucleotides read TGCGCCAGCAGCCAGAAGCCTGGTCCCTACAATGAGCAGTTCTTC.

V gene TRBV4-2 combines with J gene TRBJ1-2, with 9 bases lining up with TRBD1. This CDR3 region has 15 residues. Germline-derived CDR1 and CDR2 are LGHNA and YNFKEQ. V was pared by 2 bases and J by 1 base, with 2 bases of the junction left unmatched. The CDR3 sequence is CASSQTDRGNYGYTF. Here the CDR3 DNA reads TGTGCCAGCAGCCAAACGGACAGGGGTAACTATGGCTACACCTTC.

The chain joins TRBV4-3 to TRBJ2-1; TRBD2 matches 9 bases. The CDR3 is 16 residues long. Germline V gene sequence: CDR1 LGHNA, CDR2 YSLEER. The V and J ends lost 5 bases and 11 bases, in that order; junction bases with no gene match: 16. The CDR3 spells CASSGRLGGGAYKQFF. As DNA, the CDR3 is TGCGCCAGCAGCGGACGCCTAGGCGGGGGGGCCTATAAGCAGTTCTTC.

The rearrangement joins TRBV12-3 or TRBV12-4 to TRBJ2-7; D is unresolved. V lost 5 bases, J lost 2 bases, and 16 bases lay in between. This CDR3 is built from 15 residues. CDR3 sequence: CASSDDSSNPYEQYF. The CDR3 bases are TGTGCCAGCAGTGATGACTCAAGTAACCCCTACGAGCAGTACTTC.

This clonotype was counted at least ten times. CDR3 sequence reads: CASSLALTDGNTIYF. The CDR3 region has the DNA TGTGCCAGCAGTTTAGCGCTCACAGATGGAAACACCATATATTTT. V gene TRBV12-3 or TRBV12-4 combines with J gene TRBJ1-3; D is undetermined. The V and J ends lost 0 bases and 3 bases respectively, with 9 bases between them. There are 15 residues in the CDR3.

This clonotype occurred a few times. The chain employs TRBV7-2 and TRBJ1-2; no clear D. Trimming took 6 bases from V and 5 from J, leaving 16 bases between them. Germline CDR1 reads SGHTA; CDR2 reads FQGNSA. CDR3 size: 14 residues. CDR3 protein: CASRYGGADYGYTF. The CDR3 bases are TGTGCCAGCAGATATGGTGGAGCAGATTATGGCTACACCTTC.

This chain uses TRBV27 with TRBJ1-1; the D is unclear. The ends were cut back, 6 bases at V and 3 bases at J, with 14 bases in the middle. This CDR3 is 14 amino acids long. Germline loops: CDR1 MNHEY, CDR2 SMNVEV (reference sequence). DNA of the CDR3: TGTGCCAGCAGGCGTGGCCCAGAATACACTGAAGCTTTCTTT. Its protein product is CASRRGPEYTEAFF.

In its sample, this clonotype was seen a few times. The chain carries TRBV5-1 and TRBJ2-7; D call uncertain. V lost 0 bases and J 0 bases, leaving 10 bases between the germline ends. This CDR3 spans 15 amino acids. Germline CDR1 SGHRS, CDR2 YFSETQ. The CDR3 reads CASSLGEVPSYEQYF. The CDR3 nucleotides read TGCGCCAGCAGCTTGGGTGAGGTCCCCTCCTACGAGCAGTACTTC.